This T cell receptor beta chain was observed in a study of beta chain features in type 1 diabetes (dated by TCRdb to 2016 to 2018). Background on the whole study: Mean age, gender distribution, total cell number and subset yield did not differ between patients and healthy donors. Whereas all 30 or so donors provided naive and central memory subsets, regulatory and stem cell-like memory subsets were isolated from just 8 patients and roughly eight healthy donors. The study compared TCRB repertoires of sorted circulating CD4+ T cell subsets between recently diagnosed type 1 diabetes patients and matched healthy donors. A total of approximately 100 million sorted cells were examined across all samples, and the number of cells per subset was strongly correlated with RNA yield. Here is what the overall study found, with its caveats: At VDJ recombination sites, type 1 diabetes patients had fewer insertions and more deleted nucleotides, which implies abnormalities in thymic rearrangement. A moderate but significant shortening of TCRB CDR3 length was observed in type 1 diabetes patients in all four CD4+ subsets. PCR might favor shorter templates, but patient and control samples were amplified and corrected together, so any skew would affect both groups equally. The naive, central memory and regulatory TCRB repertoires appeared to resemble one another more closely among patients than among healthy donors. Because the HLA sub-analyses included only small numbers of individuals, any influence of HLA type on TCRB rearrangement was left unresolved. Sequencing cDNA rather than genomic DNA could over-represent highly expressing activated cells, although activation and CD3 levels did not differ between groups.

A word on this clone: Its antigen has not been determined. Per-base quality was not reported, and no clone a single base away is much larger than it. The sample carries other DNA sequences with the same CDR3.

The CDR3, from cysteine to phenylalanine, totals 13 residues. Only the CDR3 DNA is retained, 39 bases long and in frame from the first base. After removal of 5 bases from V and 3 bases from J, the junction retains 5 bases not matched to a gene. From the germline V gene, CDR1 is SGHRS and CDR2 is YFSETQ. A single peripheral blood draw of about 120 mL on average was collected from each donor into heparinised tubes. A BD FACSAria II and a panel including CD45RO, CCR7, CD25, CD127, CD95 and CD27 were used to sort naive, central memory, regulatory and stem cell-like memory CD4+ T cells. Every sorted population had a purity above 95%. PBMCs were isolated immediately by Lymphoprep density gradient centrifugation and stained directly without culture. Samples were stained and sorted in pairs, with one healthy donor and one patient per experiment, so that batch effects were minimized. The High Capacity cDNA Reverse Transcription Kit was used to reverse transcribe all of the isolated RNA, meaning that expressed TCRB transcripts were what got sequenced. Deep immunoSEQ sequencing was performed on naive, central memory and regulatory T cell samples, with an average of roughly 3.3 million total reads per sample. Sorted cells were lysed in RLT buffer and RNA was extracted with DNase-treated RNeasy Micro or Mini kits, depending on cell number. To prevent cross-contamination, every cell subset was processed on its own, while patient and healthy donor samples were processed together. Using the immunoSEQ multiplex PCR, TCRB sequences were amplified from cDNA into 87-bp fragments spanning the CDR3 region. Sequencing of the amplicons was performed on the Illumina HiSeq platform. On the study's bioinformatics: PCR bias was computationally corrected using synthetic template baselines, reads within Hamming distance 2 were collapsed, and singletons that could not be merged were discarded. By aligning reads against IMGT, V, D and J genes, CDR3 length, and insertions or deletions at six rearrangement sites were assigned. Within each subset, clonotype counts were normalized to sorted cell number, and only after that were true diversity and Gini coefficients computed with the tcR R package. The overlap coefficient, calculated on TCRB nucleotide sequences, was used to quantify repertoire sharing. Out-of-frame TCRB sequences from naive cells were analyzed to stand in for the pre-selection repertoire. The immuneACCESS repertoire file appears here via TCRdb, limited to in-frame rearrangements. These files lack a portion of the clones; in checked studies, under half of the deficit traces to unresolved V genes, and the cause of the others is not known. The V and J calls and clone size are taken from that table; D and trimming were inferred from the DNA. A total of about 260,000 clones appear in this sample, around 68% of them only once. Of the sample, 0.053% falls within the top ten clones.

This receptor chain uses TRBV5-1 and TRBJ2-7, with TRBD1 matching 7 junction bases. The sample comprised naive CD4+ T cells from blood. This sample's cell subset or site label indicates: true naive CD4+ T cells. This sequence was found in a man in his thirties or forties in good health. The encoded CDR3 is CASSLGQSYEQYF. At the DNA level, the sequence is TGCGCCAGCAGTCTGGGACAGAGCTACGAGCAGTACTTC. The full variable domain, completed from the reference TRBV5-1 and TRBJ2-7 proteins outside the CDR3, reads KAGVTQTPRYLIKTRGQQVTLSCSPISGHRSVSWYQQTPGQGLQFLFEYFSETQRNKGNFPGRFSGRQFSNSRSEMNVSTLELGDSALYLCASSLGQSYEQYFGPGTRLTVT.